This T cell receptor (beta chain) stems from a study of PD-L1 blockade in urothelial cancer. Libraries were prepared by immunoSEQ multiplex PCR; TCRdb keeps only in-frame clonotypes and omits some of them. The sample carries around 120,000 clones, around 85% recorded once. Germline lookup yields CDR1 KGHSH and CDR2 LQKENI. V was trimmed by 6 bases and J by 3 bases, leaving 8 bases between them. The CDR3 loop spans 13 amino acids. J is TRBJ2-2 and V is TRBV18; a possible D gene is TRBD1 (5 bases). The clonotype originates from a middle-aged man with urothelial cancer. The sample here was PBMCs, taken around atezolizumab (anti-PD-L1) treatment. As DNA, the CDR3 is TGTGCCAGCTCGGGGCAGTACACCGGGGAGCTGTTTTTT. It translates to CASSGQYTGELFF.